These 24 T cell receptor beta chains were all obtained from the same sample, sequenced in a study of blood T cell repertoires in COVID-19. Only in-frame clones appear in the TCRdb table, and some are missing; sequencing was by immunoSEQ multiplex PCR. In the table there are 250,000 to 300,000 clones, about 85% of which are singletons. The sequencing input was peripheral blood. The source of these receptors is a man between 18 and 35 years old with active or convalescent COVID-19.

The rearrangement uses TRBV11-1 and TRBJ2-7; D unresolved. The CDR3 is made up of 15 amino acids. Trimming took off 4 bases at V and 3 bases at J, with 16 bases between the two ends. The germline gives CDR1 SGHAT, CDR2 FQDESV (reference sequence). In DNA, the CDR3 is TGTGCCAGCAGCTCCTACGGCGGCTTCTTCTACGAGCAGTACTTC. It codes for CASSSYGGFFYEQYF.

CDR3 in amino acids: CASSQGSRSRYEQYF. CDR3 DNA sequence: TGTGCCAGCAGCCAAGGGAGTAGGAGCCGCTACGAGCAGTACTTC. V is TRBV14 and J is TRBJ2-7; D ambiguous. This CDR3 has 15 residues. Between the trimmed V and J ends, which lost 1 base and 3 bases, there was a span of 13 bases. Germline V lookup: CDR1 SGHDN, CDR2 FVKESK.

V gene TRBV5-1 combines with J gene TRBJ2-1; 7 positions agree with TRBD2. V shed 4 bases, J shed 5 bases, and the junction held 9 bases outside the gene matches. The CDR3 is 15 residues long. The V gene's germline CDR1 is SGHRS and CDR2 YFSETQ. The CDR3 coding sequence is TGCGCCAGCAGCAAAGCGGGGCCCCTAAACAATGAGCAGTTCTTC. As protein: CASSKAGPLNNEQFF.

The chain has TRBV28 and TRBJ1-5; TRBD1 is a possible D gene (5 bases). The germline V gene has CDR1 MDHEN and CDR2 SYDVKM. Trimming cost V 3 bases and J 8 bases, with 8 bases left between them. This CDR3 has 12 residues. Here the CDR3 reads CASSLTREPQHF. The DNA for the CDR3 is TGTGCCAGCAGTTTGACCAGGGAGCCCCAGCATTTT.

The CDR3 coding sequence is TGTGCCAGCAGCATGCAGGCCGGCCTTATCTATGGCTACACCTTC. Protein product: CASSMQAGLIYGYTF. V and J are TRBV27 and TRBJ1-2; no firm D call. Germline V gene sequence: CDR1 MNHEY, CDR2 SMNVEV (reference sequence). V lost 6 bases, J lost 4 bases, and 18 bases lay in between. This CDR3 is built from 15 residues.

The chain joins TRBV5-1 to TRBJ1-1; no reliable D call. The CDR3 totals 17 residues. Deletions cut 4 bases from V and 0 bases from J, with 19 bases between. The germline V gene encodes CDR1 SGHRS and CDR2 YFSETQ. The CDR3 DNA reads TGCGCCAGCAGCCCCGGCCGGGTCCCAGCTATGAACACTGAAGCTTTCTTT. Translated, it gives CASSPGRVPAMNTEAFF.

The V gene is TRBV3-1 (or the pseudogene TRBV3-2), the J gene TRBJ2-3; weak D call: TRBD1 (5 bases). Germline-derived CDR1 and CDR2 are LGHDT and YNNKEL (reference sequence). The V end was cut by 6 bases, the J end by 1 base, with 14 bases between. This CDR3 has 15 amino acids. The CDR3, as DNA: TGTGCCAGCAGACCTTCAGGGTTGGGCACAGATACGCAGTATTTT. It codes for CASRPSGLGTDTQYF.

The chain joins TRBV29-1 to TRBJ1-4; D not resolved. Trimming left V 4 bases short and J 6 bases short, with 9 bases between. Germline loops: CDR1 SQVTM, CDR2 ANQGSEA. The CDR3 is 12 residues long. DNA of the CDR3: TGCAGCGTTGGGCGGAGGGATGAAAAACTGTTTTTT. This translates into CSVGRRDEKLFF.

The V and J genes are TRBV28 and TRBJ2-7, with 9 nucleotides matching TRBD1. V shed 5 bases and J 4 bases; nucleotides not matched to a gene: 12. The CDR3 extends over 16 amino acids. Germline CDR1 reads MDHEN; CDR2 reads SYDVKM. The CDR3 loop is CASSDEQGALGYEQYF. For the CDR3, the DNA is TGTGCCAGCAGTGACGAACAGGGGGCGTTGGGGTACGAGCAGTACTTC.

The count of this clone is one. This chain links TRBV29-1 with TRBJ1-1; no clear D. The germline V and J ends were trimmed by 6 bases and 5 bases, with 10 bases remaining between them. This CDR3 has 11 residues. CDR1 and CDR2 (germline): SQVTM, ANQGSEA. The CDR3 is CSVPRATEAFF. CDR3 DNA: TGCAGCGTCCCGAGGGCAACTGAAGCTTTCTTT.

This chain connects TRBV28 to TRBJ2-6, with 8 positions matching TRBD1. V shed 4 bases and J 2 bases; nucleotides not matched to a gene: 1. The germline CDR1 and CDR2 sequences are MDHEN and SYDVKM. This CDR3 is 15 amino acids long. CDR3 amino acids: CASSSQGAGANVLTF. The CDR3 DNA reads TGTGCCAGCAGTTCACAGGGGGCTGGGGCCAACGTCCTGACTTTC.

The chain combines TRBV4-3 with TRBJ2-2, with a weak D call TRBD2 (5 bases). V was pared by 4 bases and J by 7 bases, with 10 bases between. Germline loops: CDR1 LGHNA, CDR2 YSLEER. The CDR3 sequence is 13 residues long. The CDR3 sequence: CASSPTAGGELFF. The CDR3 DNA reads TGCGCCAGCAGCCCCACGGCGGGCGGGGAGCTGTTTTTT.

In DNA form, the CDR3 reads TGTGCCAGTAGTATCAGACTAGCGGGGGACACCGGGGAGCTGTTTTTT. It codes for CASSIRLAGDTGELFF. The V call is TRBV19, the J call TRBJ2-2; 12 nucleotides line up with TRBD2. Trimming at V came to 3 bases and at J to 3 bases, leaving 2 bases not matched to a gene. The CDR3 sequence is 16 residues long. The germline gives CDR1 LNHDA, CDR2 SQIVND (reference sequence).

This chain joins TRBV19 and TRBJ2-7; 8 bases fit TRBD2. This CDR3 has 16 residues. CDR1 and CDR2 (germline): LNHDA, SQIVND (reference sequence). Trimming at V came to 3 bases and at J to 2 bases, leaving 9 bases not matched to a gene. This chain's CDR3 is CASSIGSGGFTYEQYF. The CDR3 DNA reads TGTGCCAGTAGTATCGGATCGGGAGGGTTCACCTACGAGCAGTACTTC.

The genes are TRBV12-5 and TRBJ2-5, with 8 bases aligning to TRBD2. CDR3 length: 16 residues. V lost 0 bases, J lost 4 bases, and 7 bases stayed unmatched. Germline CDR1 LGHNT, CDR2 FRNRAP. DNA for the CDR3: TGTGCTAGTGGTTTGGTACTAGGGGCGGGAGGAGAGACCCAGTACTTC. This encodes CASGLVLGAGGETQYF.

The chain couples TRBV28 to TRBJ1-1; no reliable D call. V lost 3 bases and J 1 base, leaving 21 bases between the germline ends. Germline V gene lookup returns CDR1 MDHEN and CDR2 SYDVKM. This CDR3 spans 18 amino acids. CDR3 residues: CASSFPSEHPLGNTEAFF. The CDR3 nucleotides read TGTGCCAGCAGTTTCCCCTCGGAGCACCCCTTAGGGAACACTGAAGCTTTCTTT.

The chain has TRBV29-1 and TRBJ2-7, with a possible D match to TRBD1 (5 bases). V was pared by 0 bases and J by 3 bases, with 18 bases between. The germline gives CDR1 SQVTM, CDR2 ANQGSEA. CDR3 size: 16 residues. This chain's CDR3 is CSVEDPRTRGNYEQYF. CDR3 sequence (DNA): TGCAGCGTTGAAGATCCCAGGACAAGGGGAAACTACGAGCAGTACTTC.

The rearrangement links TRBV28 to TRBJ2-5; 10 nucleotides agree with TRBD2. V lost 3 bases and J lost 4; bases outside the gene matches: 8. Looked up from germline, CDR1 is MDHEN and CDR2 is SYDVKM. The CDR3 extends over 16 amino acids. The DNA for the CDR3 is TGTGCCAGCAGTTTGCCTAGCGGGAGTTCAGGAGAGACCCAGTACTTC. Translated: CASSLPSGSSGETQYF.

The chain couples TRBV5-6 to TRBJ2-1; 12 bases agree with TRBD1. The CDR3 is made up of 16 amino acids. V lost 0 bases, J lost 9 bases, and 7 bases stayed unmatched. Germline assignment: CDR1 SGHDT and CDR2 YYEEEE. Here the CDR3 DNA reads TGTGCCAGCAGCTTGGCCATTGGGACAGGGGGCCTTGAGCAGTTCTTC. It is translated as CASSLAIGTGGLEQFF. Full variable domain (rest looked up from reference TRBV5-6 and TRBJ2-1): DAGVTQSPTHLIKTRGQQVTLRCSPKSGHDTVSWYQQALGQGPQFIFQYYEEEERQRGNFPDRFSGHQFPNYSSELNVNALLLGDSALYLCASSLAIGTGGLEQFFGPGTRLTVL.

CDR3 amino acids: CALPGQGIEKLFF. The CDR3 nucleotides read TGTGCCTTGCCGGGACAGGGAATTGAAAAACTGTTTTTT. The rearrangement links TRBV30 to TRBJ1-4; 9 nucleotides line up with TRBD1. Germline trimming cut 7 bases from V and 7 bases from J; bases unmatched to any gene: 7. This CDR3 region has 13 residues. The germline V gene encodes CDR1 GTSNPN and CDR2 SVGIG (reference sequence).

V is TRBV18 and J is TRBJ2-6; D call uncertain. Trimming removed 4 bases at V and 0 bases at J, with 10 bases between. CDR3 length: 16 amino acids. Germline CDR1 and CDR2: KGHSH and LQKENI. CDR3 DNA: TGTGCCAGCTCACGAGGCTTGCGCTCTGGGGCCAACGTCCTGACTTTC. Its protein product is CASSRGLRSGANVLTF.

V gene TRBV25-1 combines with J gene TRBJ1-5; 12 positions match TRBD1. Germline CDR1 is MGHDK and CDR2 is SYGVNS. The ends lost 5 bases at V and 6 bases at J; junction bases unmatched: 5. The CDR3 has 15 amino acids. In DNA form, the CDR3 reads TGTGCCAGCAGTCCGGGACAGGGGGCATCTCAGCCCCAGCATTTT. Its translation: CASSPGQGASQPQHF.

This rearrangement joins TRBV6-2 or TRBV6-3 to TRBJ2-7; D possibly corresponds to TRBD2 (6 bases). The length of the CDR3 is 15 residues. V was shortened by 2 bases and J by 3 bases, with 14 bases between the two germline ends. Germline V gene lookup returns CDR1 MNHEY and CDR2 SVGEGT. The CDR3 here is CASSYPFGTGYEQYF. The CDR3 region has the DNA TGTGCCAGCAGTTACCCGTTCGGGACTGGCTACGAGCAGTACTTC.

V usage is TRBV5-1 and J usage is TRBJ2-1; 11 nucleotides match TRBD2. Germline V CDR1 and CDR2: SGHRS, YFSETQ. The CDR3 contains 15 residues. Trimming at V came to 4 bases and at J to 8 bases, leaving 8 bases not matched to a gene. CDR3 sequence (DNA): TGCGCCAGCAGCCCTAGGACTAGCGGGCCCGATGAGCAGTTCTTC. Its translation is CASSPRTSGPDEQFF.